The TCR beta chain under discussion was sequenced for a study of regulatory T cells in long-lasting Graves disease. Study information: Graves' patients, newly diagnosed, had taken antithyroid drugs under 3 months. The study's findings and limits: Repertoires from persistent disease leaned toward TRBV28, TRBJ1-2 and TRBJ2-5. Whereas roughly 1,000 public clonotypes were shared by new patients, persistent patients shared more, at around 2,700. Those with persistent Graves' had less TCR diversity than newly diagnosed patients.

The time point was: newly diagnosed GD, antithyroid drugs for less than 3 months. Extracted RNA from PBMCs served as the source of the TCR library. Library construction for TCR beta used iRepertoire HTBI primers and Arm-PCR of CDR3 regions. TCRdb redid the calling of the multiplex PCR reads with MiXCR, one entry per CDR3 protein. The sample carries under 300,000 distinct CDR3 sequences, about 17% recorded once. CDR1 MNHEY and CDR2 SVGAGI come from the germline V gene. Trimming left V 3 bases short and J 4 bases short, with 4 bases between. This CDR3 region has 12 residues. This clonotype was seen repeatedly, ten times or more. What it binds is not known.

The sequenced sample was peripheral blood mononuclear cells (PBMCs), obtained at new diagnosis, from a patient treated with antithyroid drugs. The chain joins TRBV6-5 to TRBJ1-5; D call uncertain. This receptor was taken from a female donor with Graves disease. The CDR3 reads CASSYKNQPQHF. In nucleotides, the CDR3 is TGTGCCAGCAGTTATAAAAATCAGCCCCAGCATTTT.